The 27 T cell receptor beta chains reported below all come from one sample, sequenced in a study of PD-1 blockade in mismatch repair-deficient tumors. Here immunoSEQ multiplex PCR was the method, and the copy in TCRdb shows in-frame clones only, minus some. The sample lists around 50,000 clones, around 82% occurring once. The sample was peripheral blood, taken 4 weeks after starting pembrolizumab. The receptors derive from an adult with mismatch repair-deficient cancer.

This clone came up once. The chain employs TRBV7-2 and TRBJ1-4, with 7 nucleotides matching TRBD1. The ends lost 5 bases at V and 3 bases at J; junction bases unmatched: 9. Germline CDR1 and CDR2: SGHTA and FQGNSA. This CDR3 is 16 amino acids long. The CDR3 region is CASSTRLTGPNEKLFF. CDR3 bases: TGTGCCAGCAGCACGCGCTTGACAGGGCCTAATGAAAAACTGTTTTTT.

The CDR3 nucleotides read TGTGCCAGCAGTGAGGACGGGTGGGGTGGCTACACCTTC. Protein sequence: CASSEDGWGGYTF. The V and J genes are TRBV6-1 and TRBJ1-2; D ambiguous. The V end was cut by 3 bases, the J end by 7 bases, with 12 bases between. The V gene's germline CDR1 is MNHNS and CDR2 SASEGT. The CDR3 extends over 13 amino acids.

The gene calls are TRBV5-4 and TRBJ2-7; 8 bases are a match to TRBD2. Germline trimming cut 2 bases from V and 2 bases from J; bases unmatched to any gene: 21. This CDR3 region has 20 residues. The germline V gene encodes CDR1 SGHNT and CDR2 YYREEE (reference sequence). Here the CDR3 reads CASSFETSDYSGTTAYEQYF. As DNA, the CDR3 is TGTGCCAGCAGCTTCGAGACTAGCGATTACTCGGGGACTACCGCCTACGAGCAGTACTTC. Supplemented by reference TRBV5-4 and TRBJ2-7, the full variable domain reads ETGVTQSPTHLIKTRGQQVTLRCSSQSGHNTVSWYQQALGQGPQFIFQYYREEENGRGNFPPRFSGLQFPNYSSELNVNALELDDSALYLCASSFETSDYSGTTAYEQYFGPGTRLTVT.

This sequence joins TRBV6-1 and TRBJ1-1; D gene unclear. The germline CDR1 and CDR2 sequences are MNHNS and SASEGT. Trimming pared 11 bases from V and 1 base from J, leaving 14 bases between. This CDR3 spans 13 amino acids. The CDR3 DNA reads as TGTGCCCTAGGGTTTACCCCGAACACTGAAGCTTTCTTT. It is translated as CALGFTPNTEAFF.

The chain is built from TRBV5-4 and TRBJ2-5; perhaps D is TRBD1 or TRBD2 (5 bases each). The CDR3 covers 14 residues. V was shortened by 0 bases and J by 3 bases, with 9 bases between the two germline ends. CDR1 and CDR2 from the germline V gene are SGHNT and YYREEE (reference sequence). The CDR3 region is CASSLELGEETQYF. The CDR3 DNA reads as TGTGCCAGCAGCTTGGAACTAGGGGAAGAGACCCAGTACTTC.

The V and J genes are TRBV18 and TRBJ2-5; tentative D call: TRBD1 (6 bases). V shed 4 bases and J shed 4 bases, with 22 bases lying between them. Germline V gene sequence: CDR1 KGHSH, CDR2 LQKENI. The CDR3 runs 17 residues. CDR3 DNA: TGTGCCAGCTCACACATGGACAGAGTAACGATGGGAGAGACCCAGTACTTC. The encoded protein is CASSHMDRVTMGETQYF.

CDR3 residues: CASSIGLQYEQYF. In DNA form, the CDR3 reads TGTGCCAGTAGTATTGGGCTTCAATACGAGCAGTACTTC. The chain recombines TRBV19 with TRBJ2-7; D remains unclear. Trimming left V 3 bases short and J 4 bases short, with 10 bases between. Per the germline V gene, CDR1 is LNHDA and CDR2 is SQIVND (reference sequence). The CDR3 is 13 residues long. The full variable domain, completed using reference TRBV19 and TRBJ2-7, is DGGITQSPKYLFRKEGQNVTLSCEQNLNHDAMYWYRQDPGQGLRLIYYSQIVNDFQKGDIAEGYSVSREKKESFPLTVTSAQKNPTAFYLCASSIGLQYEQYFGPGTRLTVT.

This chain connects TRBV27 to TRBJ1-2; D not resolved. The CDR3 length is 14 residues. The germline gives CDR1 MNHEY, CDR2 SMNVEV (reference sequence). V was shortened by 2 bases and J by 4 bases, with 11 bases between the two germline ends. The CDR3 here is CASSLKPIAYGYTF. In nucleotides, the CDR3 is TGTGCCAGCAGTTTAAAACCGATCGCCTATGGCTACACCTTC.

The V and J genes are TRBV30 and TRBJ1-2; maybe TRBD1 (5 bases). Germline V CDR1 and CDR2: GTSNPN, SVGIG (reference sequence). Trimming took off 0 bases at V and 8 bases at J, with 13 bases between the two ends. The CDR3 sequence is 13 residues long. The CDR3 nucleotides read TGTGCCTGGAGTGTAGGGGTCTGGAACGGCTACACCTTC. It translates to CAWSVGVWNGYTF. The full variable domain, completed using reference TRBV30 and TRBJ1-2, is SQTIHQWPATLVQPVGSPLSLECTVEGTSNPNLYWYRQAAGRGLQLLFYSVGIGQISSEVPQNLSASRPQDRQFILSSKKLLLSDSGFYLCAWSVGVWNGYTFGSGTRLTVV.

The chain uses TRBV11-2 and TRBJ1-1; D unresolved. CDR3 size: 12 residues. Germline CDR1 SGHAT, CDR2 FQNNGV. V was cut by 5 bases and J by 3 bases, with 7 bases left in between. The CDR3 spells CASSRGYTEAFF. CDR3 in DNA: TGTGCCAGCAGCCGAGGGTACACTGAAGCTTTCTTT. The full variable domain, with the rest looked up from reference TRBV11-2 and TRBJ1-1, is EAGVAQSPRYKIIEKRQSVAFWCNPISGHATLYWYQQILGQGPKLLIQFQNNGVVDDSQLPKDRFSAERLKGVDSTLKIQPAKLEDSAVYLCASSRGYTEAFFGQGTRLTVV.

This clone was seen a handful of times. The J gene is TRBJ2-2, the V gene TRBV5-5; 9 nucleotides line up with TRBD2. J was trimmed by 0 bases and V by 5 bases; bases with no gene match: 5. Looked up from germline, CDR1 is SGHKS and CDR2 is YYEKEE (reference sequence). The CDR3 is 16 residues long. CDR3 DNA sequence: TGTGCCAGCAGTTGGACTAGCGACCCGAACACCGGGGAGCTGTTTTTT. Translated, it gives CASSWTSDPNTGELFF.

J is TRBJ1-2 and V is TRBV7-2; 7 bases fit TRBD1. CDR1 is SGHTA, CDR2 FQGNSA, per germline. The CDR3 is 14 residues long. The V gene end was trimmed by 6 bases and the J gene end by 6 bases; junction bases not matched to a gene: 10. The CDR3 region has the DNA TGTGCCAGCAGACTCGGGACAGCCTCAGATGGCTACACCTTC. This translates into CASRLGTASDGYTF.

The V call is TRBV6-1, the J call TRBJ2-1; 9 nucleotides agree with TRBD2. Per germline, CDR1 MNHNS and CDR2 SASEGT. The V gene end was trimmed by 4 bases and the J gene end by 8 bases; junction bases not matched to a gene: 15. CDR3 length: 17 amino acids. The chain's CDR3 is CASSGPPGRGGRDEQFF. For the CDR3, the DNA is TGTGCCAGCAGTGGACCGCCGGGTAGGGGCGGGAGGGATGAGCAGTTCTTC.

For the CDR3, the DNA is TGCAGCGTTGAAGCTACTGGGGGAAGCACAGATACGCAGTATTTT. Translation: CSVEATGGSTDTQYF. V and J are TRBV29-1 and TRBJ2-3; tentatively, D is TRBD1 or TRBD2 (5 bases each). V lost 1 base, J lost 0 bases, and 11 bases lay in between. The germline V gene encodes CDR1 SQVTM and CDR2 ANQGSEA. CDR3 length equals 15 residues.

The CDR3, as DNA: TGTGCCAGCAGCGCGACAGTTGATGGAAACACCATATATTTT. It encodes CASSATVDGNTIYF. The rearrangement joins TRBV7-2 to TRBJ1-3; TRBD1 is a possible D gene (5 bases). V gave up 5 bases and J gave up 3 bases, with 11 bases separating them. This CDR3 region has 14 residues. Per the germline V gene, CDR1 is SGHTA and CDR2 is FQGNSA.

This chain connects TRBV9 to TRBJ1-5; D not resolved. Trimming removed 3 bases at V and 3 bases at J, with 13 bases between. This CDR3 is 15 amino acids long. Germline V CDR1 and CDR2: SGDLS, YYNGEE. DNA of the CDR3: TGTGCCAGCAGCGCATTCTCCGGGGACAATCAGCCCCAGCATTTT. This codes for CASSAFSGDNQPQHF.

V and J are TRBV11-3 and TRBJ2-7; the D gene is possibly TRBD2 (6 bases). With 1 base removed from V and 3 bases from J, the gap between germline ends came to 10 bases. From germline, CDR1 is SGHNT and CDR2 YENEEA. The CDR3 extends over 14 amino acids. As DNA, the CDR3 is TGTGCCAGCAGCTTAGGACTAGACTACTACGAGCAGTACTTC. Protein product: CASSLGLDYYEQYF.

The chain joins TRBV14 to TRBJ2-7; 9 nucleotides match TRBD1. The CDR3 covers 15 residues. V shed 2 bases, J shed 3 bases, and the junction held 5 bases outside the gene matches. Germline V gene lookup returns CDR1 SGHDN and CDR2 FVKESK. The DNA of the CDR3 is TGTGCCAGCAGCCAAACCGGGACAGGGATCTACGAGCAGTACTTC. Encoded protein: CASSQTGTGIYEQYF.

The V call is TRBV6-5, the J call TRBJ2-1; tentatively, D is TRBD1 (5 bases). Trimming stripped 5 bases from V and 2 bases from J, with 10 bases between. Germline CDR1 MNHEY, CDR2 SVGAGI. The CDR3 loop spans 14 amino acids. The CDR3 region has the DNA TGTGCCAGCAGTCCGGACACTACCTACAATGAGCAGTTCTTC. This sequence encodes CASSPDTTYNEQFF.

This clone was seen a few times. As DNA, the CDR3 is TGTGCCAGTAGTATAGGGGCGGGCCTAGCGATTTCCAATGAGCAGTTCTTC. Translated, it gives CASSIGAGLAISNEQFF. The chain couples TRBV19 to TRBJ2-1; D might be TRBD2 (6 bases). There are 17 residues in the CDR3. Trimming removed 1 base from V and 6 bases from J, with 19 bases in between. Germline V lookup: CDR1 LNHDA, CDR2 SQIVND (reference sequence).

This clone has more than one count but fewer than ten. The genes are TRBV29-1 and TRBJ1-4; the match to TRBD1 covers 8 bases. Germline V gene sequence: CDR1 SQVTM, CDR2 ANQGSEA. Germline trimming cut 7 bases from V and 8 bases from J; bases unmatched to any gene: 9. The CDR3 is made up of 13 amino acids. The CDR3 DNA follows: TGCAGCGCAAGACAGGGGAGGGAGGAAAAACTGTTTTTT. Amino acids: CSARQGREEKLFF.

In this sample, this clone turned up once. The CDR3 here is CASSPGPREQFF. DNA of the CDR3: TGTGCCAGCAGCCCGGGACCCCGGGAGCAGTTCTTC. The chain uses TRBV6-6 and TRBJ2-1; D possibly uses TRBD1 or TRBD2 (5 bases each). The V gene lost 6 bases and the J gene lost 10 bases, with 13 bases spanning the gap. The CDR3 runs to 12 residues. Germline loops: CDR1 MNHNY, CDR2 SVGAGI (reference sequence).

This clone was counted a single time. The chain couples TRBV4-2 to TRBJ2-1; TRBD2 aligns across 10 bases. The CDR3 is 14 residues long. V shed 7 bases and J 6 bases; nucleotides not matched to a gene: 6. Germline V gives CDR1 LGHNA, CDR2 YNFKEQ. The CDR3 DNA sequence: TGTGCCAGCAAAGCGGGGGGGTCGGGCAATGAGCAGTTCTTC. It translates to CASKAGGSGNEQFF.

This sequence joins TRBV27 and TRBJ2-7; D ambiguous. Trimming left V 1 base short and J 6 bases short, with 10 bases between. CDR1 MNHEY and CDR2 SMNVEV come from the germline V gene (reference sequence). The CDR3 runs 13 residues. CDR3 nucleotide sequence: TGTGCCAGCAGTTTATTTCAAGTTGGCGAGCAGTACTTC. Translated, it gives CASSLFQVGEQYF.

J is TRBJ2-1 and V is TRBV7-2; 8 bases align to TRBD2. CDR3 size: 15 residues. The junction had 3 bases not matched to a gene; V was cut back by 1 base and J by 4 bases. Germline assignment: CDR1 SGHTA and CDR2 FQGNSA. The CDR3, as DNA: TGTGCCAGCAGCTTAGAAGCGGGGGCTTACAATGAGCAGTTCTTC. It is translated as CASSLEAGAYNEQFF.

This clone was detected once. The CDR3 spells CASSFGGVPYGYTF. CDR3 bases: TGTGCCAGCAGCTTTGGAGGCGTTCCCTATGGCTACACCTTC. The chain carries TRBV7-9 and TRBJ1-2; D gene uncertain. V lost 3 bases, J lost 4 bases, and 12 bases lay in between. The CDR3 extends over 14 amino acids. Germline V CDR1 and CDR2: SEHNR, FQNEAQ (reference sequence).

The chain uses TRBV27 and TRBJ1-1; a weak D match, TRBD1 (6 bases). In germline, CDR1 is MNHEY, CDR2 SMNVEV (reference sequence). The CDR3 runs to 14 residues. V dropped 5 bases and J dropped 5 bases, with 15 bases sitting between them. CDR3 bases: TGTGCCAGCAGTCCCTATGAGGGGGGGACTGAAGCTTTCTTT. As protein: CASSPYEGGTEAFF.